This entry lists 20 T cell receptor beta chains sequenced from one sample in a study of technical replicates of blood from several donors. Sequencing used immunoSEQ multiplex PCR; TCRdb keeps in-frame clones, though not all of them. The sample carries about 75,000 clones, 95% to 97% recorded once. Source material: T cells isolated from PBMCs. The receptor set was obtained from a human donor in good health.

The J gene is TRBJ2-3, the V gene TRBV7-6; the match to TRBD2 covers 7 bases. Unmatched junction bases numbered 2, after V lost 2 bases and J lost 0 bases. The V gene's germline CDR1 is SGHVS and CDR2 FNYEAQ. The CDR3 contains 15 residues. The CDR3 nucleotides are TGTGCCAGCAGCTTACGCGGGGGAAGCACAGATACGCAGTATTTT. It is translated as CASSLRGGSTDTQYF.

The rearrangement uses TRBV2 and TRBJ2-3, with 8 bases lining up with TRBD2. The CDR3 is 13 residues long. The ends lost 8 bases at V and 3 bases at J; junction bases unmatched: 4. CDR1 is SNHLY, CDR2 FYNNEI, per germline. CDR3 loop: CASLGGVTDTQYF. Written as DNA, the CDR3 is TGTGCCAGCCTCGGGGGGGTTACAGATACGCAGTATTTT.

The chain links TRBV5-5 to TRBJ1-1; no reliable D call. The germline gives CDR1 SGHKS, CDR2 YYEKEE (reference sequence). This CDR3 comprises 14 residues. Trimming stripped 4 bases from V and 0 bases from J, with 10 bases between. This chain's CDR3 is CASSRAGMNTEAFF. The CDR3 DNA sequence: TGTGCCAGCAGCCGTGCGGGTATGAACACTGAAGCTTTCTTT.

The chain employs TRBV27 and TRBJ2-1; no clear D gene. V shed 6 bases and J shed 5 bases, with 11 bases lying between them. Germline CDR1 and CDR2: MNHEY and SMNVEV (reference sequence). The CDR3 sequence is 13 residues long. The CDR3 is CASSPPSDNEQFF. CDR3 in DNA: TGTGCCAGCAGCCCGCCGAGTGACAATGAGCAGTTCTTC.

This rearrangement joins TRBV7-9 to TRBJ2-7; 7 bases fit TRBD1. CDR3 length: 15 residues. CDR1 is SEHNR and CDR2 is FQNEAQ in the germline V gene (reference sequence). After removal of 1 base from V and 4 bases from J, the junction contained 7 bases not matched to a gene. CDR3 region: CASSLVGARGYEQYF. The CDR3 DNA is TGTGCCAGCAGCTTAGTAGGGGCCAGGGGGTACGAGCAGTACTTC.

This chain uses TRBV6-5 with TRBJ2-7; D is perhaps TRBD2 (5 bases). V was pared by 4 bases and J by 6 bases, with 13 bases between. The CDR3 loop spans 13 amino acids. In germline, CDR1 is MNHEY, CDR2 SVGAGI. The CDR3 is CASSLSPRGEQYF. The CDR3 DNA is TGTGCCAGCAGTTTGTCCCCTCGGGGCGAGCAGTACTTC.

The chain is built from TRBV28 and TRBJ2-7, with a tentative D call TRBD1 (6 bases). This CDR3 is 13 amino acids long. Trimming removed 5 bases from V and 7 bases from J, with 15 bases in between. Germline V gene data show CDR1 as MDHEN and CDR2 as SYDVKM. CDR3 region: CASSPTLGGEQYF. For the CDR3, the DNA is TGTGCCAGCAGTCCAACGCTAGGGGGAGAGCAGTACTTC. Filled out from reference TRBV28 and TRBJ2-7, the complete variable domain reads DVKVTQSSRYLVKRTGEKVFLECVQDMDHENMFWYRQDPGLGLRLIYFSYDVKMKEKGDIPEGYSVSREKKERFSLILESASTNQTSMYLCASSPTLGGEQYFGPGTRLTVT.

The genes are TRBV27 and TRBJ1-2; 8 positions match TRBD1. V shed 5 bases, J shed 8 bases, and the junction held 7 bases outside the gene matches. The germline gives CDR1 MNHEY, CDR2 SMNVEV (reference sequence). The CDR3 is 13 residues long. The CDR3: CASSQDRASGYTF. CDR3 nucleotide sequence: TGTGCCAGCAGTCAGGACAGGGCGTCGGGCTACACCTTC.

V usage is TRBV28 and J usage is TRBJ2-1; a weak D match, TRBD2 (6 bases). Between the trimmed V and J ends, which lost 5 bases and 7 bases, there was a span of 15 bases. Germline CDR1 and CDR2: MDHEN and SYDVKM. The CDR3 totals 14 residues. The DNA for the CDR3 is TGTGCCAGCAGTCCCTCCGGGACTGCAAATGAGCAGTTCTTC. Translated: CASSPSGTANEQFF.

J is TRBJ1-1 and V is TRBV11-2, with unresolved D. Germline-derived CDR1 and CDR2 are SGHAT and FQNNGV. This CDR3 contains 14 residues. The germline V and J ends were trimmed by 3 bases and 3 bases, with 11 bases remaining between them. CDR3 region: CASSFGLRDTEAFF. The DNA of the CDR3 is TGTGCCAGCAGCTTCGGACTAAGGGACACTGAAGCTTTCTTT.

The J gene is TRBJ2-7, the V gene TRBV7-2; 7 bases are a match to TRBD2. V trimming: 5 bases; J trimming: 0 bases; junction bases outside the gene matches: 19. The V gene's germline CDR1 is SGHTA and CDR2 FQGNSA. CDR3 length: 19 amino acids. CDR3 nucleotide sequence: TGTGCCAGCAGCATACCCCCGGGACTACCAGTGTCGGGCTCCTACGAGCAGTACTTC. Translated, it gives CASSIPPGLPVSGSYEQYF.

In its sample, this clone was seen a few times. V usage is TRBV7-9 and J usage is TRBJ2-2, with 10 nucleotides matching TRBD2. J lost 0 bases, V lost 6 bases, and 7 bases had no gene match. The CDR3 contains 17 residues. Germline CDR1 SEHNR, CDR2 FQNEAQ (reference sequence). The CDR3 nucleotides read TGTGCCAGCAGTGGTACTAGCGGGAAGTCGAACACCGGGGAGCTGTTTTTT. As protein: CASSGTSGKSNTGELFF.

The chain couples TRBV29-1 to TRBJ2-7; possible D gene TRBD1, 6 bases. CDR1 and CDR2 (germline): SQVTM, ANQGSEA. V lost 2 bases and J lost 6, with 14 bases in between. CDR3 size: 13 residues. The CDR3 loop reads CSVEQGRGSEQYF. The CDR3 nucleotides read TGCAGCGTTGAACAGGGCAGGGGAAGCGAGCAGTACTTC.

The V call is TRBV5-1, the J call TRBJ1-1; 9 bases are shared with TRBD1. The CDR3 is made up of 15 amino acids. Germline V CDR1 and CDR2: SGHRS, YFSETQ. V lost 0 bases, J lost 5 bases, and 5 bases stayed unmatched. The CDR3 sequence: CASSLDWDRATEAFF. The CDR3 coding sequence is TGCGCCAGCAGCTTGGATTGGGACAGGGCAACTGAAGCTTTCTTT. The full variable domain, completed using reference TRBV5-1 and TRBJ1-1, is KAGVTQTPRYLIKTRGQQVTLSCSPISGHRSVSWYQQTPGQGLQFLFEYFSETQRNKGNFPGRFSGRQFSNSRSEMNVSTLELGDSALYLCASSLDWDRATEAFFGQGTRLTVV.

V is TRBV6-5 and J is TRBJ2-7; TRBD1 is a possible D gene (5 bases). The length of the CDR3 is 14 residues. V lost 6 bases, J lost 4 bases, and 16 bases lay in between. CDR1 MNHEY and CDR2 SVGAGI come from the germline V gene. The CDR3 sequence is CASRTRELSYEQYF. The CDR3 DNA reads TGTGCCAGCAGGACCAGGGAACTTAGTTACGAGCAGTACTTC.

CDR3 loop: CASSYGSNRDNQPQHF. As DNA, the CDR3 is TGTGCCAGCAGTTATGGATCAAACAGAGATAATCAGCCCCAGCATTTT. The chain is built from TRBV6-6 and TRBJ1-5; D unresolved. The CDR3 is 16 residues long. V gave up 3 bases and J gave up 4 bases, with 16 bases separating them. Germline CDR1 and CDR2: MNHNY and SVGAGI (reference sequence).

V and J are TRBV11-2 and TRBJ2-7; 9 bases match TRBD1. In germline, CDR1 is SGHAT, CDR2 FQNNGV. Trimming took 5 bases from V and 3 from J; bases not matched to a gene: 5. CDR3 size: 14 residues. The CDR3 DNA reads TGTGCCAGCAGCGGGACAGGGCTAATCTACGAGCAGTACTTC. Protein product: CASSGTGLIYEQYF.

The V gene is TRBV11-3, the J gene TRBJ2-1; possible D gene TRBD1, 6 bases. V lost 5 bases, J lost 7 bases, and 9 bases lay in between. Germline V gives CDR1 SGHNT, CDR2 YENEEA. The CDR3 has 12 residues. CDR3 DNA: TGTGCCAGCAGCCGTAGGGGGAATGAGCAGTTCTTC. It translates to CASSRRGNEQFF. Complete variable domain (other parts from reference TRBV11-3 and TRBJ2-1): EAGVVQSPRYKIIEKKQPVAFWCNPISGHNTLYWYLQNLGQGPELLIRYENEEAVDDSQLPKDRFSAERLKGVDSTLKIQPAELGDSAVYLCASSRRGNEQFFGPGTRLTVL.

The chain is built from TRBV7-9 and TRBJ2-3, with 8 bases that match TRBD1. Germline V CDR1 and CDR2: SEHNR, FQNEAQ (reference sequence). The CDR3 has 15 residues. J lost 2 bases, V lost 5 bases, and 6 bases had no gene match. The CDR3 sequence: CASSRRQGHTDTQYF. The CDR3, as DNA: TGTGCCAGCAGCCGCCGACAGGGGCACACAGATACGCAGTATTTT. The full variable domain, its missing parts supplied by reference TRBV7-9 and TRBJ2-3, is DTGVSQNPRHKITKRGQNVTFRCDPISEHNRLYWYRQTLGQGPEFLTYFQNEAQLEKSRLLSDRFSAERPKGSFSTLEIQRTEQGDSAMYLCASSRRQGHTDTQYFGPGTRLTVL.

This clone has a single count. This rearrangement joins TRBV13 to TRBJ2-7; D not resolved. The CDR3 is 11 residues long. In germline, CDR1 is PRHDT, CDR2 FYEKMQ (reference sequence). V gave up 5 bases and J gave up 3 bases, with 5 bases separating them. The CDR3 region is CASSPVYEQYF. The CDR3 DNA reads as TGTGCCAGCAGCCCGGTCTACGAGCAGTACTTC.